Listed below are T cell receptor beta chains from one sample, sequenced in a study of spatial heterogeneity in lung cancer. Each CDR3 protein gets one entry after TCRdb re-called the 5' RACE reads with MiXCR. Of 2,700 or so distinct CDR3 sequences in the sample, roughly 8% were seen once. The material was lung tumor tissue, obtained at surgery. The receptor set was obtained from a male donor with early-stage non-small cell lung cancer. CDR3s include the opening cysteine and the closing phenylalanine or tryptophan. D genes are given only for firm matches. The size of a clone is reported for some rows only, either as once, few or many, or as a class for expanded clones.

V gene: TRBV18
clone size: medium-sized
D gene: TRBD2
J gene: TRBJ2-3
CDR3 DNA: TGTGCCAGCTCACCCCCTGGCGCTAGCGGGATAGATACGCAGTATTTT
CDR3 protein: CASSPPGASGIDTQYF

V gene: TRBV3-1
clone size: many
D gene: NA
J gene: TRBJ2-5
CDR3 DNA: TGTGCCAGCAGTGAAAACCGGGGGACCCAGTACTTC
CDR3 protein: CASSENRGTQYF

V gene: TRBV7-8
clone size: medium-sized
D gene: NA
J gene: TRBJ2-1
CDR3 DNA: TGTGCCAGCAGCTTAGAGACTATTGGCTCCTACAATGAGCAGTTCTTC
CDR3 protein: CASSLETIGSYNEQFF

V gene: TRBV10-2
clone size: large
D gene: TRBD2
J gene: TRBJ2-1
CDR3 DNA: TGCGCCAGCAGCGGGACTACCAATGAGCAGTTCTTC
CDR3 protein: CASSGTTNEQFF

V gene: TRBV20-1
clone size: few
D gene: TRBD2
J gene: TRBJ2-3
CDR3 DNA: TGCAGTGCACCGCGAACAGGACTAGCGCCAGATACGCAGTATTTT
CDR3 protein: CSAPRTGLAPDTQYF

V gene: TRBV7-6
clone size: many
D gene: TRBD2
J gene: TRBJ2-1
CDR3 DNA: TGTGCCAGCAGCTTAGAAGCGGGATCGAAAGGTGAGCAGTTCTTC
CDR3 protein: CASSLEAGSKGEQFF

V gene: TRBV3-1
clone size: medium-sized
D gene: NA
J gene: TRBJ2-3
CDR3 DNA: TGTGCCAGCAGCCAAGGATTCGGGATTGTAGATACGCAGTATTTT
CDR3 protein: CASSQGFGIVDTQYF

V gene: TRBV6-5
clone size: medium-sized
D gene: NA
J gene: TRBJ2-3
CDR3 DNA: TGTGCCAGCAGAATCCAGGCGTTCACAGATACGCAGTATTTT
CDR3 protein: CASRIQAFTDTQYF

V gene: TRBV6-5
clone size: many
D gene: NA
J gene: TRBJ2-2
CDR3 DNA: TGTGCCAGCAGTTACGCTCGGACGGACACCGGGGAGCTGTTTTTT
CDR3 protein: CASSYARTDTGELFF

V gene: TRBV2
clone size: medium-sized
D gene: NA
J gene: TRBJ2-7
CDR3 DNA: TGTGCCAGCAAGTCTGGACCCTACGAGCAGTACTTC
CDR3 protein: CASKSGPYEQYF

V gene: TRBV29-1
clone size: few
D gene: NA
J gene: TRBJ2-5
CDR3 DNA: TGCAGCGTTGAAAAGATAGAGACCCAGTACTTC
CDR3 protein: CSVEKIETQYF

V gene: TRBV7-9
clone size: medium-sized
D gene: NA
J gene: TRBJ2-5
CDR3 DNA: TGTGCCAGCAGCTTGGACGGGGCCGGGACCCAGTACTTC
CDR3 protein: CASSLDGAGTQYF

V gene: TRBV6-1
clone size: few
D gene: TRBD2
J gene: TRBJ2-3
CDR3 DNA: TGTGCCAGCAGACGGACTAGCGGGAGATTTTCAGATACGCAGTATTTT
CDR3 protein: CASRRTSGRFSDTQYF

V gene: TRBV29-1
clone size: medium-sized
D gene: TRBD2
J gene: TRBJ2-1
CDR3 DNA: TGCAGCGTTTTTCCGTGGACTAGCGGGAGGAACAATGAGCAGTTCTTC
CDR3 protein: CSVFPWTSGRNNEQFF

V gene: TRBV12-3/TRBV12-4
clone size: medium-sized
D gene: NA
J gene: TRBJ2-2
CDR3 DNA: TGTGCCAGCAGTTTACAGGGGCGCGCCGGGGAGCTGTTTTTT
CDR3 protein: CASSLQGRAGELFF

V gene: TRBV12-3/TRBV12-4
clone size: medium-sized
D gene: NA
J gene: TRBJ1-5
CDR3 DNA: TGTGCCAGCAGTTTAGCCCCGGGCGCGAGCAATCAGCCCCAGCATTTT
CDR3 protein: CASSLAPGASNQPQHF

V gene: TRBV2
clone size: NA
D gene: NA
J gene: TRBJ2-7
CDR3 DNA: TGTGCCAGCAACCCTCTAGCGTCCTACGAGCAGTACTTC
CDR3 protein: CASNPLASYEQYF

V gene: TRBV28
clone size: NA
D gene: NA
J gene: TRBJ2-3
CDR3 DNA: TGTGCCAGCAGACAAGACGTGGATACGCAGTATTTT
CDR3 protein: CASRQDVDTQYF

V gene: TRBV20-1
clone size: few
D gene: NA
J gene: TRBJ2-6
CDR3 DNA: TGCAGTGCCACACAGAAGGGTCTCGGTGATGTTGGGGCCAACGTCCTGACTTTC
CDR3 protein: CSATQKGLGDVGANVLTF

V gene: TRBV10-3
clone size: few
D gene: TRBD1
J gene: TRBJ1-3
CDR3 DNA: TGTGCCATCAGTGCTGGACAGGGGGCAGAAAACACCATATATTTT
CDR3 protein: CAISAGQGAENTIYF

V gene: TRBV9
clone size: medium-sized
D gene: NA
J gene: TRBJ2-1
CDR3 DNA: TGTGCCAGCAGCGTAGGAGTAATAATGGGGAATGAGCAGTTCTTC
CDR3 protein: CASSVGVIMGNEQFF

V gene: TRBV2
clone size: medium-sized
D gene: NA
J gene: TRBJ2-1
CDR3 DNA: TGTGCCAGCAGTGGGAGCGCCTACTCCTACAATGAGCAGTTCTTC
CDR3 protein: CASSGSAYSYNEQFF

V gene: TRBV5-5
clone size: medium-sized
D gene: NA
J gene: TRBJ1-6
CDR3 DNA: TGTGCCAGCAGCCCTCCCTATAATTCACCCCTCCACTTT
CDR3 protein: CASSPPYNSPLHF

V gene: TRBV20-1
clone size: medium-sized
D gene: TRBD2
J gene: TRBJ2-1
CDR3 DNA: TGCAGTGCTAGAGATAGGAGGCCTAGGCGGGAGTCTGAACTCTCCTACAATGAGCAGTTCTTC
CDR3 protein: CSARDRRPRRESELSYNEQFF

V gene: TRBV7-2
clone size: few
D gene: NA
J gene: TRBJ2-2
CDR3 DNA: TGTGCCAGCAGCCCTCGGGCAGCCCCCAACACCGGGGAGCCGTTTTTT
CDR3 protein: CASSPRAAPNTGEPFF

V gene: TRBV5-1
clone size: NA
D gene: NA
J gene: TRBJ2-5
CDR3 DNA: TGCGCCAGCTCGACGGCCCAAGAGACCCAGTACTTC
CDR3 protein: CASSTAQETQYF

V gene: TRBV28
clone size: NA
D gene: TRBD2
J gene: TRBJ2-1
CDR3 DNA: TGTGCCAGCAGTCCCCCGGGACTAGCCCTCGATGAGCAGTTCTTC
CDR3 protein: CASSPPGLALDEQFF

V gene: TRBV7-2
clone size: medium-sized
D gene: NA
J gene: TRBJ2-4
CDR3 DNA: TGTGCCAGCACCTGGGACCGCCAGTCCTACATTCAGTACTTC
CDR3 protein: CASTWDRQSYIQYF

V gene: TRBV7-2
clone size: medium-sized
D gene: NA
J gene: TRBJ2-1
CDR3 DNA: TGTGCCAGCAGCTTACGGGGAGCCGGTGAGCAGTTCTTC
CDR3 protein: CASSLRGAGEQFF

V gene: TRBV6-2/TRBV6-3
clone size: medium-sized
D gene: NA
J gene: TRBJ2-7
CDR3 DNA: TGTGCCAGCAGATCGATAGAGGGGGGAGTACGATACTACGAGCAGTACTTC
CDR3 protein: CASRSIEGGVRYYEQYF

V gene: TRBV20-1
clone size: NA
D gene: NA
J gene: TRBJ2-7
CDR3 DNA: TGCAGTGCTAGGGAGGCGGGGACCTTC
CDR3 protein: CSAREAGTF

V gene: TRBV6-1
clone size: many
D gene: NA
J gene: TRBJ2-1
CDR3 DNA: TGTGCCAGCAGTTTAGCCATCCGTCGAGCGGGCAATGAGCAGTTCTTC
CDR3 protein: CASSLAIRRAGNEQFF

V gene: TRBV5-4
clone size: medium-sized
D gene: NA
J gene: TRBJ2-7
CDR3 DNA: TGTGCCAGCAGCAATCGGGACTTCGCAGCCTACGAGCAGTACTTC
CDR3 protein: CASSNRDFAAYEQYF

V gene: TRBV4-1
clone size: medium-sized
D gene: TRBD2
J gene: TRBJ2-3
CDR3 DNA: TGCGCCAGCAGCCAAGATCCCCCCGGGGGGGCCACAGATACGCAGTATTTT
CDR3 protein: CASSQDPPGGATDTQYF

V gene: TRBV2
clone size: many
D gene: NA
J gene: TRBJ2-3
CDR3 DNA: TGTGCCAGCAGTCCACCCCGCACAGATACGCAGTATTTT
CDR3 protein: CASSPPRTDTQYF

V gene: TRBV5-1
clone size: NA
D gene: TRBD2
J gene: TRBJ2-1
CDR3 DNA: TGCGCCAGCAGCTTTAGCGGGGGGGCAGACAATGAGCAGTTCTTC
CDR3 protein: CASSFSGGADNEQFF

V gene: TRBV28
clone size: medium-sized
D gene: NA
J gene: TRBJ2-2
CDR3 DNA: TGTGCCAGCAGTTTCGGGACCGGGGAGCTGTTTTTT
CDR3 protein: CASSFGTGELFF

V gene: TRBV27
clone size: large
D gene: NA
J gene: TRBJ2-7
CDR3 DNA: TGTGCCTCCCGGCGGAATCCGATGGTATTCGACGAGCAGTACTTC
CDR3 protein: CASRRNPMVFDEQYF

V gene: TRBV7-2
clone size: NA
D gene: NA
J gene: TRBJ2-2
CDR3 DNA: TGTGCCAGCAGCCCTACGGCGCGAGGGAACACCGGGGAGCTGTTTTTT
CDR3 protein: CASSPTARGNTGELFF

V gene: TRBV29-1
clone size: medium-sized
D gene: TRBD2
J gene: TRBJ2-3
CDR3 DNA: TGCAGCGTTCGGGGTAGCGGGTCTAGCACAGATACGCAGTATTTT
CDR3 protein: CSVRGSGSSTDTQYF

V gene: TRBV9
clone size: few
D gene: TRBD1
J gene: TRBJ2-2
CDR3 DNA: TGTGCCAGCAGCGTAGGAACAGGGGGCAGGGCCGTGGAGCTGTTTTTT
CDR3 protein: CASSVGTGGRAVELFF

V gene: TRBV7-9
clone size: medium-sized
D gene: TRBD2
J gene: TRBJ2-7
CDR3 DNA: TGTGCCAGCAGCTTAGGGACTAGCGGGGTTGGCGAGCAGTACTTC
CDR3 protein: CASSLGTSGVGEQYF

V gene: TRBV11-3
clone size: medium-sized
D gene: NA
J gene: TRBJ2-3
CDR3 DNA: TGTGCCAGCAGCTCGGGGGTTGTAGATACGCAGTATTTT
CDR3 protein: CASSSGVVDTQYF

V gene: TRBV10-3
clone size: medium-sized
D gene: NA
J gene: TRBJ2-7
CDR3 DNA: TGTGCCATCAGTATTGAGAGCCCAGCCTACGAGCAGTACTTC
CDR3 protein: CAISIESPAYEQYF

V gene: TRBV12-3/TRBV12-4
clone size: medium-sized
D gene: NA
J gene: TRBJ2-7
CDR3 DNA: TGTGCCAGCAGTCACCCCCTGAGCCGCGAGCAGTACTTC
CDR3 protein: CASSHPLSREQYF

V gene: TRBV5-4
clone size: few
D gene: NA
J gene: TRBJ2-1
CDR3 DNA: TGTGCCAGCAGCTCAGGGACTGGGGAGCAGTTCTTC
CDR3 protein: CASSSGTGEQFF

V gene: TRBV29-1
clone size: medium-sized
D gene: NA
J gene: TRBJ1-1
CDR3 DNA: TGCAGCGTTGTGGGGGGGAGTGTGTCTGTCGGCACTGAAGCTTTCTTT
CDR3 protein: CSVVGGSVSVGTEAFF

V gene: TRBV5-1
clone size: medium-sized
D gene: NA
J gene: TRBJ2-3
CDR3 DNA: TGCGCCAGCAGCTTCTGGGGTTCGAGCACAGATACGCAGTATTTT
CDR3 protein: CASSFWGSSTDTQYF

V gene: TRBV7-9
clone size: medium-sized
D gene: TRBD1
J gene: TRBJ1-6
CDR3 DNA: TGTGCCAGCAGCGGACAGGCTTCCCTCCACTTT
CDR3 protein: CASSGQASLHF

V gene: TRBV12-3/TRBV12-4
clone size: large
D gene: TRBD1
J gene: TRBJ1-2
CDR3 DNA: TGTGCCTGCACACCCAGGACAGGGGGGGATGGCTACACCTTC
CDR3 protein: CACTPRTGGDGYTF

V gene: TRBV20-1
clone size: medium-sized
D gene: NA
J gene: TRBJ1-4
CDR3 DNA: TGCAGTGCTAGAGATCGGGGGATAGGTGAAAAACTGTTTTTT
CDR3 protein: CSARDRGIGEKLFF

V gene: TRBV20-1
clone size: few
D gene: TRBD2
J gene: TRBJ2-3
CDR3 DNA: TGCAGTGCTAGTTCTAGCGGGGGAAAGGATACGCAGTATTTT
CDR3 protein: CSASSSGGKDTQYF

V gene: TRBV5-1
clone size: many
D gene: TRBD1
J gene: TRBJ1-4
CDR3 DNA: TGCGCCAGCAGCTCGGGACAGGGGGCGGAAAAACTGTTTTTT
CDR3 protein: CASSSGQGAEKLFF